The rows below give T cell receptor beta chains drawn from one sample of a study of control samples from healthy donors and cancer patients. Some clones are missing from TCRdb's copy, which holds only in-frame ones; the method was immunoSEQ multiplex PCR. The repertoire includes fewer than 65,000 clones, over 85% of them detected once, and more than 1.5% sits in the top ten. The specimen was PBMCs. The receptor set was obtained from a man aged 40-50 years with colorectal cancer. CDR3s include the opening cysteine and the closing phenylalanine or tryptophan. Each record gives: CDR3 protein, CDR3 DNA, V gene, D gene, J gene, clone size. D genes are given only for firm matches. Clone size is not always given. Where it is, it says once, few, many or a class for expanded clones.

CDR3aa: CAWSYGQGTGELFF; CDR3nt: TGTGCCTGGAGTTACGGACAGGGGACCGGGGAGCTGTTTTTT; v_gene: TRBV30; d_gene: TRBD1; j_gene: TRBJ2-2; abundance: -
CDR3aa: CSVIRGQPQHF; CDR3nt: TGCAGTGTGATAAGAGGACAGCCCCAGCATTTT; v_gene: TRBV20-1; d_gene: -; j_gene: TRBJ1-5; abundance: -
CDR3aa: CASREREISVNEQFF; CDR3nt: TGTGCCAGCAGGGAGCGGGAGATATCGGTCAATGAGCAGTTCTTC; v_gene: TRBV2; d_gene: TRBD2; j_gene: TRBJ2-1; abundance: -
CDR3aa: CAISESGTASQPQHF; CDR3nt: TGTGCCATCAGTGAGTCCGGGACAGCTAGTCAGCCCCAGCATTTT; v_gene: TRBV10-3; d_gene: TRBD1; j_gene: TRBJ1-5; abundance: -
CDR3aa: CASSETTRSTEAFF; CDR3nt: TGTGCCAGCAGTGAGACAACTAGAAGCACTGAAGCTTTCTTT; v_gene: TRBV25-1; d_gene: -; j_gene: TRBJ1-1; abundance: once
CDR3aa: CASSSGDPLANYGYTF; CDR3nt: TGTGCCAGCAGTTCGGGTGACCCCTTAGCTAACTATGGCTACACCTTC; v_gene: TRBV7-9; d_gene: -; j_gene: TRBJ1-2; abundance: few
CDR3aa: CSVSLPYEQYF; CDR3nt: TGCAGCGTCAGCCTCCCCTACGAGCAGTACTTC; v_gene: TRBV29-1; d_gene: -; j_gene: TRBJ2-7; abundance: -
CDR3aa: CASSPQGQGNNEQFF; CDR3nt: TGTGCCAGCAGCCCCCAGGGACAGGGAAACAATGAGCAGTTCTTC; v_gene: TRBV13; d_gene: TRBD1; j_gene: TRBJ2-1; abundance: -
CDR3aa: CASSSPRTGSTDTQYF; CDR3nt: TGTGCCAGCAGCTCCCCCCGGACAGGTAGCACAGATACGCAGTATTTT; v_gene: TRBV7-2; d_gene: TRBD1; j_gene: TRBJ2-3; abundance: -
CDR3aa: CASSLSMNPDEQFF; CDR3nt: TGTGCCAGCAGCCTTTCTATGAATCCAGATGAGCAGTTCTTC; v_gene: TRBV9; d_gene: -; j_gene: TRBJ2-1; abundance: -
CDR3aa: CASSYSGSRYEQYF; CDR3nt: TGCGCCAGCAGTTACAGCGGGAGTCGGTACGAGCAGTACTTC; v_gene: TRBV10-2; d_gene: TRBD2; j_gene: TRBJ2-7; abundance: -
CDR3aa: CASSVGGDYGYTF; CDR3nt: TGTGCCAGCAGCGTAGGGGGGGACTATGGCTACACCTTC; v_gene: TRBV9; d_gene: -; j_gene: TRBJ1-2; abundance: few
CDR3aa: CASSLSNRGPGANVLTF; CDR3nt: TGTGCCAGCAGTTTATCGAATAGGGGGCCCGGGGCCAACGTCCTGACTTTC; v_gene: TRBV27; d_gene: TRBD1; j_gene: TRBJ2-6; abundance: -
CDR3aa: CASSLVLAGYEQYF; CDR3nt: TGTGCCAGCAGCTTAGTCCTAGCTGGGTACGAGCAGTACTTC; v_gene: TRBV7-2; d_gene: -; j_gene: TRBJ2-7; abundance: -
CDR3aa: CASSPQGAGVETQYF; CDR3nt: TGCGCCAGCAGCCCCCAGGGGGCCGGAGTGGAGACCCAGTACTTC; v_gene: TRBV4-1; d_gene: TRBD1; j_gene: TRBJ2-5; abundance: -
CDR3aa: CASSPPAGSTEAFF; CDR3nt: TGTGCCAGCTCACCACCGGCGGGTAGCACTGAAGCTTTCTTT; v_gene: TRBV18; d_gene: -; j_gene: TRBJ1-1; abundance: few
CDR3aa: CASSDMTSGHNEQFF; CDR3nt: TGTGCCAGCAGTGATATGACTAGCGGTCACAATGAGCAGTTCTTC; v_gene: TRBV6-4; d_gene: TRBD2; j_gene: TRBJ2-1; abundance: -
CDR3aa: CASSSRNTGTAGYTF; CDR3nt: TGTGCCAGCAGTTCAAGAAATACAGGGACGGCTGGCTACACCTTC; v_gene: TRBV28; d_gene: -; j_gene: TRBJ1-2; abundance: -